What follows are 23 T cell receptor beta chains derived from one specimen sequenced in a study of blood T cells in healthy people across ages. Alongside a J-beta primer mix, a sample-barcoded 5' primer served in a second PCR lasting roughly 6 to 12 cycles. TCRdb passed the 5' RACE reads through MiXCR, listing each CDR3 protein once. This table has some 1.8 million distinct CDR3 sequences, about 39% appearing once. Sequencing input: blood. The receptors come from a human donor in good health.

Notes on this clonotype: Germline is not matched at one junction end, which may reflect a read error. In DNA, the CDR3 is TGCGCCGGCAGCTACTCGACAGAGAACACTGAAGCTTTCTTT. Its protein is CAGSYSTENTEAFF. The chain links TRBV4-1 to TRBJ1-1, with D possibly being TRBD1 (5 bases). Germline assignment: CDR1 MGHRA and CDR2 YSYEKL. The CDR3 extends over 14 amino acids.

This clonotype has a handful of counts. CDR3: CSPRTGLNEQYF. The CDR3 DNA reads as TGCAGCCCCCGGACAGGGTTGAACGAGCAGTACTTC. The rearrangement uses TRBV29-1 and TRBJ2-7; 8 nucleotides match TRBD1. CDR1 is SQVTM, CDR2 ANQGSEA, per germline. This CDR3 contains 12 residues. With V trimmed by 8 bases and J by 5 bases, 8 bases remained unmatched.

This clonotype was counted a single time. The junction shows a germline mismatch at one end, possibly a read error. The chain uses TRBV5-5 and TRBJ1-2, with D possibly being TRBD1 (5 bases). The CDR3 is 13 residues long. Germline V lookup: CDR1 SGHKS, CDR2 YYEKEE (reference sequence). CDR3 in amino acids: CASSLAPGYGHTF. CDR3 nucleotides: TGTGCCAGCAGCTTGGCCCCAGGGTATGGCCACACCTTC.

This chain links TRBV28 with TRBJ2-3; TRBD2 matches at 8 bases. J gave up 8 bases and V 6 bases, and 16 bases lay outside the gene matches. CDR3 length equals 16 residues. Germline V gene sequence: CDR1 MDHEN, CDR2 SYDVKM. The CDR3 nucleotides read TGTGCCAGCAGCCCCGGGGGGAACGGGGGGGCAATTACGCAGTATTTT. It codes for CASSPGGNGGAITQYF.

The V call is TRBV10-3, the J call TRBJ1-3; tentatively, D is TRBD1 (5 bases). CDR3 length: 13 amino acids. Looked up from germline, CDR1 is ENHRY and CDR2 is SYGVKD. V lost 10 bases and J 2 bases, leaving 12 bases between the germline ends. CDR3 nucleotide sequence: TGTGCCACCGCTCAGGGCGCTGGAAACACCATATATTTT. It is translated as CATAQGAGNTIYF.

The chain links TRBV20-1 to TRBJ1-4; D may be TRBD1 (5 bases). This CDR3 comprises 14 residues. The germline gives CDR1 DFQATT, CDR2 SNEGSKA (reference sequence). Trimming cost V 1 base and J 5 bases, with 11 bases left between them. The DNA of the CDR3 is TGCAGTGCTAGAGTTGGCGGACAAAATGAAAAACTGTTTTTT. This translates into CSARVGGQNEKLFF.

This clonotype showed up just a few times. The V call is TRBV5-1, the J call TRBJ2-5; D gene uncertain. CDR3 length: 15 residues. Trimming left V 5 bases short and J 5 bases short, with 19 bases between. The germline gives CDR1 SGHRS, CDR2 YFSETQ. CDR3 residues: CASRPAGKGWETQYF. In DNA form, the CDR3 reads TGCGCCAGCAGGCCGGCCGGAAAGGGATGGGAGACCCAGTACTTC.

V is TRBV5-4 and J is TRBJ2-5; 8 nucleotides match TRBD2. This CDR3 is 18 amino acids long. Looked up from germline, CDR1 is SGHNT and CDR2 is YYREEE (reference sequence). J lost 0 bases, V lost 4 bases, and 14 bases had no gene match. In DNA form, the CDR3 reads TGTGCCAGCAGCCAAAAACTAGCGGCCCAATTATACCAAGAGACCCAGTACTTC. Its translation is CASSQKLAAQLYQETQYF.

V is TRBV7-2 and J is TRBJ2-3; the match to TRBD2 covers 9 bases. The J segment lost 2 bases and the V segment lost 5 bases, leaving 11 bases of the junction unmatched. CDR3 length: 17 amino acids. Per germline, CDR1 SGHTA and CDR2 FQGNSA. CDR3 nucleotide sequence: TGTGCCAGCAGCCCCCGCGGGGGGGGACTATACACAGATACGCAGTATTTT. Its translation: CASSPRGGGLYTDTQYF.

Only a few counts were recorded for this clonotype. The gene calls are TRBV12-3 or TRBV12-4 and TRBJ2-1; 9 bases fit TRBD2. The CDR3 extends over 16 amino acids. V gave up 6 bases and J gave up 0 bases; unmatched junction bases: 6. CDR3: CASRPTSGSSYNEQFF. In DNA, the CDR3 is TGTGCCAGCAGACCGACTAGCGGCTCCTCCTACAATGAGCAGTTCTTC.

This chain connects TRBV7-9 to TRBJ2-1, with D uncertain. Germline V CDR1 and CDR2: SEHNR, FQNEAQ (reference sequence). CDR3 size: 12 residues. V dropped 8 bases and J dropped 6 bases, with 11 bases sitting between them. The CDR3 protein is CASQHKSNEQFF. The CDR3 bases are TGTGCCAGCCAACATAAGAGCAATGAGCAGTTCTTC.

J is TRBJ2-5 and V is TRBV5-4; 10 nucleotides match TRBD2. In germline, CDR1 is SGHNT, CDR2 YYREEE (reference sequence). CDR3 length: 16 amino acids. The junction had 9 bases not matched to a gene; V was cut back by 2 bases and J by 5 bases. CDR3 amino acids: CASSFQVTGLAETQYF. CDR3 sequence (DNA): TGTGCCAGCAGCTTCCAGGTCACGGGACTAGCGGAGACCCAGTACTTC. Using reference TRBV5-4 and TRBJ2-5 for the parts outside the CDR3, the full variable domain is ETGVTQSPTHLIKTRGQQVTLRCSSQSGHNTVSWYQQALGQGPQFIFQYYREEENGRGNFPPRFSGLQFPNYSSELNVNALELDDSALYLCASSFQVTGLAETQYFGPGTRLLVL.

The rearrangement links TRBV4-3 to TRBJ1-6; 10 bases align to TRBD1. Unmatched junction bases numbered 5, after V lost 3 bases and J lost 9 bases. The CDR3 contains 15 residues. Germline-derived CDR1 and CDR2 are LGHNA and YSLEER. DNA for the CDR3: TGCGCCAGCAGCCAGCTCCGGGACAGGGGTTCACCCCTCCACTTT. It translates to CASSQLRDRGSPLHF.

The rearrangement joins TRBV4-2 to TRBJ2-1; D remains unclear. V was clipped by 1 base and J by 5 bases, with 6 bases between them. Germline V gene sequence: CDR1 LGHNA, CDR2 YNFKEQ. The CDR3 extends over 13 amino acids. The CDR3: CASSQGRHNEQFF. CDR3 in DNA: TGTGCCAGCAGCCAAGGAAGGCACAATGAGCAGTTCTTC.

Remarks on this clonotype: At one boundary the junction diverges from the germline segment, which might be a read error. This chain joins TRBV12-3 or TRBV12-4 and TRBJ1-1; maybe TRBD1 (6 bases). The CDR3 totals 14 residues. CDR3 sequence reads: CGSSFGGRETEAFF. In nucleotides, the CDR3 is TGTGGCAGCAGTTTCGGGGGCCGAGAGACTGAAGCTTTCTTT.

The rearrangement joins TRBV30 to TRBJ1-1; a weak D match, TRBD1 (5 bases). This CDR3 comprises 13 residues. Germline CDR1 is GTSNPN and CDR2 is SVGIG (reference sequence). Trimming pared 4 bases from V and 11 bases from J, leaving 20 bases between. This CDR3 is CAWTGTPYGGAFF. DNA of the CDR3: TGTGCCTGGACCGGGACGCCCTATGGGGGGGCTTTCTTT.

This clonotype was counted ten times or more. For the CDR3, the DNA is TGCAGTGCTGGGGGACTCGACAATGAGCAGTTCTTC. Its protein product is CSAGGLDNEQFF. The chain is built from TRBV20-1 and TRBJ2-1; maybe TRBD2 (6 bases). This CDR3 spans 12 amino acids. The ends were cut back, 5 bases at V and 5 bases at J, with 10 bases in the middle. Germline CDR1 is DFQATT and CDR2 is SNEGSKA (reference sequence).

There are a few counts of this clonotype. This chain connects TRBV5-1 to TRBJ2-1; the match to TRBD2 covers 10 bases. This CDR3 region has 14 residues. Germline V CDR1 and CDR2: SGHRS, YFSETQ. With V trimmed by 3 bases and J by 8 bases, 5 bases remained unmatched. This CDR3 reads CASSYPSGGDEQFF. CDR3 sequence (DNA): TGCGCCAGCAGCTACCCTAGCGGGGGTGATGAGCAGTTCTTC.

The chain joins TRBV5-6 to TRBJ1-2; tentatively, D is TRBD1 (5 bases). Trimming took off 6 bases at V and 1 base at J, with 19 bases between the two ends. The germline gives CDR1 SGHDT, CDR2 YYEEEE. CDR3 length: 16 amino acids. CDR3 amino acids: CASKKISADINYGYTF. The CDR3 DNA follows: TGTGCCAGCAAAAAAATCTCAGCGGACATTAACTATGGCTACACCTTC.

This clonotype was seen only a few times. The chain uses TRBV6-6 and TRBJ2-7, with 13 bases matching TRBD2. J was trimmed by 4 bases and V by 6 bases; bases with no gene match: 9. The CDR3 sequence is 16 residues long. CDR1 and CDR2 (germline): MNHNY, SVGAGI (reference sequence). CDR3 in amino acids: CASSFTSGGAVYEQYF. The CDR3 region has the DNA TGTGCCAGCAGCTTTACTAGCGGGGGGGCCGTTTACGAGCAGTACTTC.

The genes are TRBV4-1 and TRBJ2-5; perhaps D is TRBD1 or TRBD2 (5 bases each). Trimming removed 0 bases from V and 11 bases from J, with 16 bases in between. The CDR3 spans 14 residues. Germline V gene lookup returns CDR1 MGHRA and CDR2 YSYEKL. DNA for the CDR3: TGCGCCAGCAGCCAAGAAGCGGACAACTACGGGCAGTACTTC. This encodes CASSQEADNYGQYF.

For the CDR3, the DNA is TGTGCCAGCAGCTTAACATCGTCCGGGACAGGTAGCAATCAGCCCCAGCATTTT. Translated: CASSLTSSGTGSNQPQHF. This rearrangement joins TRBV7-8 to TRBJ1-5, with TRBD1 matching 8 bases. The CDR3 has 18 amino acids. After removal of 2 bases from V and 0 bases from J, the junction contained 9 bases not matched to a gene. Germline V lookup: CDR1 SGHVS, CDR2 FQNEAQ.

This clonotype was counted only a few times. The CDR3 here is CASRPAGQGHEQYF. The CDR3 DNA reads TGTGCCAGCAGGCCCGCGGGACAGGGCCACGAGCAGTACTTC. V is TRBV28 and J is TRBJ2-7, with 9 bases lining up with TRBD1. Germline loops: CDR1 MDHEN, CDR2 SYDVKM. J lost 5 bases, V lost 6 bases, and 8 bases had no gene match. This CDR3 has 14 residues.